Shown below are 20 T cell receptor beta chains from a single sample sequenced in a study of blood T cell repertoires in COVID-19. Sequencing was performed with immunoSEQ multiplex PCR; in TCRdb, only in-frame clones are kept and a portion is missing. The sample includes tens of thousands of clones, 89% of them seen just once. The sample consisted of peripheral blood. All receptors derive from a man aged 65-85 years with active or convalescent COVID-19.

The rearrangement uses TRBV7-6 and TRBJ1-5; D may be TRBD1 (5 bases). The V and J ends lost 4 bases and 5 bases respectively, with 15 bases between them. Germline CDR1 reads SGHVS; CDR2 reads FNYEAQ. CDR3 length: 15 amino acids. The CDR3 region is CASSSRPGGDQPQHF. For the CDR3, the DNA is TGTGCCAGCAGCTCACGCCCCGGGGGTGATCAGCCCCAGCATTTT.

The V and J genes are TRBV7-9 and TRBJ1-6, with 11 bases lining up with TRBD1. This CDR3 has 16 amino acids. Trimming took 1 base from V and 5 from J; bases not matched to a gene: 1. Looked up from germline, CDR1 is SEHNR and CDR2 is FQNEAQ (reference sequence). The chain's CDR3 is CASSLGDRGNNSPLHF. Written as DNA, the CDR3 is TGTGCCAGCAGCTTAGGGGACAGGGGGAATAATTCACCCCTCCACTTT. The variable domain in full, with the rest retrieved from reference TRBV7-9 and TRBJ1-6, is DTGVSQNPRHKITKRGQNVTFRCDPISEHNRLYWYRQTLGQGPEFLTYFQNEAQLEKSRLLSDRFSAERPKGSFSTLEIQRTEQGDSAMYLCASSLGDRGNNSPLHFGNGTRLTVT.

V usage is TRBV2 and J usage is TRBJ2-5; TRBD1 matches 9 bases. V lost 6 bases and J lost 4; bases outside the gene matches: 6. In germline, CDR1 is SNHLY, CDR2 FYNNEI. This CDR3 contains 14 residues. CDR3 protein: CASSRDRVGETQYF. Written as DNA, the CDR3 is TGTGCCAGCAGCCGGGACAGGGTTGGAGAGACCCAGTACTTC.

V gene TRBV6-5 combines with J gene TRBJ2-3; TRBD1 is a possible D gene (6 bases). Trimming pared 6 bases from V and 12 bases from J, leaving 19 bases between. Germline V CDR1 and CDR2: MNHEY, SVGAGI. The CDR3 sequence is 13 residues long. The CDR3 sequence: CASRPSLAGTQYF. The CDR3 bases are TGTGCCAGCAGACCTTCGTTGGCAGGGACACAGTATTTT.

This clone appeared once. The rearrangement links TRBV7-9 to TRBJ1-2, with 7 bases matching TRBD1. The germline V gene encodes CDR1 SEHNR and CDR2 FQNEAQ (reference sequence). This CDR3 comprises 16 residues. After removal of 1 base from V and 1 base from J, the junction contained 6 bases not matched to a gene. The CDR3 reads CASSLVDGQDNYGYTF. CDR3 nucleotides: TGTGCCAGCAGCTTAGTTGACGGACAGGATAACTATGGCTACACCTTC.

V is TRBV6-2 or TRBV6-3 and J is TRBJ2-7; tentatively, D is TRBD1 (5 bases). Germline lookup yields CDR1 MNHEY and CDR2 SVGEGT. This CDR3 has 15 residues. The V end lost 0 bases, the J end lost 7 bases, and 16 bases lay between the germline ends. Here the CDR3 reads CASSYSMSQGPEQYF. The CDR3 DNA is TGTGCCAGCAGTTACTCGATGTCCCAGGGTCCGGAGCAGTACTTC.

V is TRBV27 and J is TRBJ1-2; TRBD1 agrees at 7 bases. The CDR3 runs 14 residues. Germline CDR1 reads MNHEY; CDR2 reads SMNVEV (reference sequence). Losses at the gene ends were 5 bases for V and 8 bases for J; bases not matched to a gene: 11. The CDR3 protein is CASSPPRQGGGYTF. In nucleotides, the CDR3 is TGTGCCAGCAGTCCCCCGAGACAGGGCGGGGGCTACACCTTC.

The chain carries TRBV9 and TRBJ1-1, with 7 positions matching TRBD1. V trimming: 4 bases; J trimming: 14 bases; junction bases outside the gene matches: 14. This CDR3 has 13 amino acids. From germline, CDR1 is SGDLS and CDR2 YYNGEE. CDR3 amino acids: CASSPNTDRFFFF. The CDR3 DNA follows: TGTGCCAGCAGCCCAAATACGGACAGGTTCTTCTTCTTT.

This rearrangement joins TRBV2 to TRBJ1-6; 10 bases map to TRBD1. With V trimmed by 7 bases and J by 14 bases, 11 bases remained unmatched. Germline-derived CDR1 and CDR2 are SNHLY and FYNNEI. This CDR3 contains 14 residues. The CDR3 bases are TGTGCCAGCACCAGACAGGGGGCATGGTCCGCCCTCCACTTT. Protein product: CASTRQGAWSALHF.

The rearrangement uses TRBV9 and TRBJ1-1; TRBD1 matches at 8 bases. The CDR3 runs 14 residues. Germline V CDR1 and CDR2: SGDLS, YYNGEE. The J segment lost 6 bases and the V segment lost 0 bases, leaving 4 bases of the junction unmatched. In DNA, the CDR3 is TGTGCCAGCAGCGTAGAGGGACAGGCGGCTGAAGCTTTCTTT. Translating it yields CASSVEGQAAEAFF.

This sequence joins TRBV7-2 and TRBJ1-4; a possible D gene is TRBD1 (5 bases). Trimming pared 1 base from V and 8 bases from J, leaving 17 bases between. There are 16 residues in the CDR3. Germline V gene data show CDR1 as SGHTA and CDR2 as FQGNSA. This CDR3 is CASSLGQTTRGEKLFF. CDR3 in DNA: TGTGCCAGCAGCTTAGGACAGACAACAAGGGGCGAAAAACTGTTTTTT.

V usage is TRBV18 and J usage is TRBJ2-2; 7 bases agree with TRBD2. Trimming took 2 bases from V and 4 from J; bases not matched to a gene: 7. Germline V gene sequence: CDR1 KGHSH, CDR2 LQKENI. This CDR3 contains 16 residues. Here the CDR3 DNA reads TGTGCCAGCTCACCAAGCCAGGGAGGGATCACCGGGGAGCTGTTTTTT. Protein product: CASSPSQGGITGELFF.

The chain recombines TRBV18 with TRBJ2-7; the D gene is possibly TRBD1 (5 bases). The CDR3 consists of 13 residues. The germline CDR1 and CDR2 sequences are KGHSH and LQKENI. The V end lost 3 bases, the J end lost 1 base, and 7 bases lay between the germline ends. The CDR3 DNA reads TGTGCCAGCTCACCCGACAGATCCTACGAGCAGTACTTC. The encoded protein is CASSPDRSYEQYF.

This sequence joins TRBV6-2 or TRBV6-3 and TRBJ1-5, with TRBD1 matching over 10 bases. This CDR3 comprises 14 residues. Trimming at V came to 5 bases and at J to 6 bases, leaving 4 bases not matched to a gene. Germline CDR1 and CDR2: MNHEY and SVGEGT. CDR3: CASSLRDRGQPQHF. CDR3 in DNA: TGTGCCAGCAGTCTCCGGGACAGGGGTCAGCCCCAGCATTTT.

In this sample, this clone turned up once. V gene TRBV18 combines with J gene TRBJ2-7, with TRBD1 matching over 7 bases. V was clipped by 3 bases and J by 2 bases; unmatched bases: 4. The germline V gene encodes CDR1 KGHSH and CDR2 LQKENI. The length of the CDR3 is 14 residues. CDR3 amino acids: CASSPGQTTYEQYF. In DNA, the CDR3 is TGTGCCAGCTCACCGGGACAGACTACCTACGAGCAGTACTTC.

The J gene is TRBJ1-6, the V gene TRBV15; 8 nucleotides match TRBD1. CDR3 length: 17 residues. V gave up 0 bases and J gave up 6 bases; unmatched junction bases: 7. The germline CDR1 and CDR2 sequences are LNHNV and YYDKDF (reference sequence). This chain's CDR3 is CATSRDRTGKLNSPLHF. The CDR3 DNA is TGTGCCACCAGCAGAGATCGGACAGGGAAGCTTAATTCACCCCTCCACTTT.

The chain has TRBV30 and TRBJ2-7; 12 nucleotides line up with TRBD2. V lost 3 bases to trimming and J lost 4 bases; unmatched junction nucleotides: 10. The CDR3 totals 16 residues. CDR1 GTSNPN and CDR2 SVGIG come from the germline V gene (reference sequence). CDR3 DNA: TGTGCCTGGAGCGCTCTAGCGGGGGGGCTCCCGTACGAGCAGTACTTC. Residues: CAWSALAGGLPYEQYF.

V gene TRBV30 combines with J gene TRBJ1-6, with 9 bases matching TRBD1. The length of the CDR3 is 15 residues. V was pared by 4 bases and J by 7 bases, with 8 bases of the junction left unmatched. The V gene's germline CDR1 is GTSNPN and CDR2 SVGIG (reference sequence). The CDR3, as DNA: TGTGCCTGGACCGGGACAGGGCGCTTAAATTCACCCCTCCACTTT. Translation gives CAWTGTGRLNSPLHF.

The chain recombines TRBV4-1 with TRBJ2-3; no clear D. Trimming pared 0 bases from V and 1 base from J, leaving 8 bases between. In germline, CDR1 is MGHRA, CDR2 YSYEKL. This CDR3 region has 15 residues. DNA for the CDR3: TGCGCCAGCAGCCAAGATCAAGGAGGCACAGATACGCAGTATTTT. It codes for CASSQDQGGTDTQYF.

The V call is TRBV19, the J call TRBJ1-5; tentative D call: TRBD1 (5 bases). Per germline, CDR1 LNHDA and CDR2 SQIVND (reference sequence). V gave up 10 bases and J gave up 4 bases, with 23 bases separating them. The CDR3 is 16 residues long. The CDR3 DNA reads TGTGCCACCTATAAAACGGCGGGGCCAACAAATCAGCCCCAGCATTTT. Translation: CATYKTAGPTNQPQHF.